This entry describes one TCR beta chain. This record comes from a study of neoadjuvant anti-PD-1 for oral cavity cancer. The overall study: Before surgery, most patients got three to four biweekly 3 mg/kg nivolumab doses.

The time point denotes: after neoadjuvant nivolumab, at surgical resection. The V and J ends lost 4 bases and 3 bases, in that order; junction bases with no gene match: 12. The CDR3 runs to 16 residues. Germline V gives CDR1 SGHRS, CDR2 YFSETQ. TCRdb's table, derived via immunoSEQ multiplex PCR, lists solely in-frame clones and lacks some. The sample includes about 12,000 clones, 71% of them seen just once. The rearrangement uses TRBV5-1 and TRBJ2-7; 8 positions agree with TRBD1. The clonotype comes from a person aged 35-79 years with oral cavity squamous cell carcinoma. The sample here was PBMCs, taken after nivolumab (anti-PD-1) treatment. CDR3 amino acids: CASSPTGPGQGYEQYF. Here the CDR3 DNA reads TGCGCCAGCAGCCCGACGGGTCCAGGACAGGGCTACGAGCAGTACTTC.